What follows describes a single T cell receptor beta chain. Germline and junction disagree at one end, which may indicate a read error. In the original analysis: The authors estimated nucleated cell counts from reference gene primer amplification. Assay used: immunoSEQ multiplex PCR; TCRdb lists only in-frame clones, some missing. V and J calls and clone size are those listed in that table; D and trimming were worked out from the DNA. Of some 52,000 clones in the sample, under 90% are singletons; the top ten hold 25% to 30%. These data are taken from a study of blood T cell repertoires in COVID-19. About the study: Spain, Italy and the United States supplied samples that represented acute and convalescent COVID-19. Nucleic acid was either cDNA or gDNA, and it came from T cells, B-cell-depleted T cells, or PBMCs.

The sample comprised peripheral blood. The clonotype comes from a human donor in a cohort sampled during active COVID-19.

The CDR3: CASSQVLPPGTAF. CDR3 DNA: TGTGCCAGCAGCCAAGTCCTCCCCCCTGGGACAGCCTTC. The chain is built from TRBV7-2 and TRBJ2-7; 7 bases fit TRBD1. Germline CDR1 and CDR2: SGHTA and FQGNSA. The CDR3 is 13 residues long.